A selection of T cell receptor beta chains follows, all from one sample in a study of tumor-infiltrating lymphocytes in primary liver carcinoma. TCRdb re-analysed the multiplex PCR reads in MiXCR, keeping a single row per CDR3 protein. The table lists about 66,000 distinct CDR3 sequences, about two thirds of them singletons. What was sequenced was liver tumor tissue from sampling region 4. These TCRs come from a man aged 35 to 55 with primary liver carcinoma and hepatitis B virus infection. Both conserved end residues are part of each CDR3. Fields, in order: clone size, J gene, V gene, D gene, CDR3 protein, CDR3 DNA. A D gene is named only where the DNA matches it firmly. Rows may omit the clone size; those that give it use once, few, many or a size class.

>NA|TRBJ1-2|TRBV11-2|NA
CACSLGANYGYAF
TGTGCCTGCAGCTTAGGAGCTAACTATGGTTACGCCTTC
>few|TRBJ2-3|TRBV6-4|TRBD2
CASSEPDGDSGSTDTQYF
TGTGCCAGCAGTGAGCCGGATGGAGATAGCGGGAGCACGGACACGCAGTATTTT
>NA|TRBJ2-3|TRBV29-1|NA
CSARVSGLSDTQYF
TGCAGCGCGCGGGTTTCGGGATTGTCAGATACGCAGTATTTT
>NA|TRBJ1-1|TRBV5-6|TRBD1
CASSSLDRGNTEAFF
TGTGCCAGCAGCTCCCTAGACAGGGGGAACACTGAAGCTTTCTTT
>NA|TRBJ2-2|TRBV4-2|TRBD2
CPSSQDRLAGTGELFF
TGTCCCAGTAGCCAAGATCGACTAGCGGGCACCGGGGAGCTGTTTTTT
>NA|TRBJ2-1|TRBV29-1|NA
CSAPARGNEQFF
TGCAGCGCCCCCGCGAGGGGAAATGAGCAGTTCTTC
>NA|TRBJ2-1|TRBV11-2|TRBD2
CASYPQREGLGEQFF
TGTGCCAGCTACCCCCAGCGGGAGGGATTGGGTGAGCAATTCTTC
>many|TRBJ2-5|TRBV7-9|NA
CASNREGETQYF
TGTGCCAGCAACAGGGAGGGCGAGACCCAGTACTTC
>many|TRBJ1-1|TRBV28|TRBD1
CASSPPGQGGYSAFF
TGTGCCAGCAGTCCTCCGGGACAGGGAGGGTATAGTGCTTTCTTT
>NA|TRBJ1-5|TRBV29-1|NA
CSVVGQINQPKHF
TGCAGCGTTGTCGGACAGATCAATCAGCCAAAGCATTTT
>NA|TRBJ2-5|TRBV5-1|NA
CASNSLPLSSGQETQYF
TGCGCCAGCAACTCCCTTCCCCTCAGTTCGGGTCAAGAGACCCAGTACTTC
>NA|TRBJ2-5|TRBV11-1|TRBD1
CVSSGQVETETQYF
TGTGTCAGCAGTGGACAGGTGGAGACGGAGACCCAGTACTTC
>NA|TRBJ2-1|TRBV28|NA
CDSSRTFFSYNEQFF
TGTGACAGCAGCCGGACTTTCTTCTCCTACAATGAGCAGTTCTTC
>many|TRBJ2-7|TRBV10-2|NA
CASSESHEQYF
TGCGCCAGCAGTGAGTCCCACGAGCAGTACTTC
>once|TRBJ1-1|TRBV11-2|NA
CASGLVDNIEAFF
TGTGCCAGCGGCTTAGTAGATAACATTGAGGCTTTCTTT
>once|TRBJ1-6|TRBV5-1|TRBD1
CASRAGQNVSPLHF
TGCGCCAGCAGGGCGGGACAGAATGTATCACCCCTCCACTTC
>NA|TRBJ2-7|TRBV11-2|TRBD1
CARSLRWTGENEHYF
TGTGCCCGCAGTTTACGATGGACAGGGGAAAACGAGCACTACTTC
>NA|TRBJ1-2|TRBV11-2|NA
CASSLEGNYGNTF
TGTGCTAGCAGCTTAGAGGGGAACTATGGCAACACCTTC
>NA|TRBJ2-7|TRBV4-2|NA
CASCHEAHEQYF
TGTGCCAGCTGCCATGAGGCCCACGAGCAGTACTTC
>NA|TRBJ2-7|TRBV5-1|TRBD2
CASSVGTSGSPKQYF
TGCGCCAGCAGCGTGGGGACTAGTGGGAGCCCCAAGCAGTACTTC
>many|TRBJ1-2|TRBV28|TRBD1
CASSLFSGTGVLTNYGYTF
TGTGCCAGCAGTTTATTCTCCGGGACAGGGGTCCTCACTAACTATGGCTACACCTTC
>few|TRBJ1-2|TRBV7-9|NA
CASGPEGRLSQYGYTF
TGTGCCAGCGGCCCCGAGGGTAGGCTGTCCCAGTATGGCTACACGTTC
>medium-sized|TRBJ2-5|TRBV29-1|TRBD1
CSVEGDRGRGETQYF
TGCAGCGTTGAAGGGGACAGGGGTAGGGGAGAGACCCAGTACTTC
>NA|TRBJ2-5|TRBV11-2|NA
CASSQTPGEGKRQYF
TGTGCCAGCAGCCAAACTCCTGGCGAGGGAAAGAGACAGTACTTC